The 2 T cell receptor beta chains below all came from one sample that was sequenced in a study of CD8 T cells in ankylosing spondylitis (TCRdb year 2017). The library was produced with 5' RACE. Sequencing used an Illumina HiSeq 2500. Using fastp at Q25 and MiXCR, TCRdb reprocessed the public reads and kept productive beta chains. One record per CDR3 amino acid sequence lists the most common genes and DNA. Recorded for this sample are about 88,000 distinct CDR3 sequences; approximately 30% of them occurred a single time. The top ten constitute approximately 59% of the sample. The sample was blood, either unsorted or a sorted T cell fraction (not recorded which). These receptor sequences come from a male donor with ankylosing spondylitis or in good health (not recorded which).

The chain recombines TRBV4-1 with TRBJ2-1; D may be TRBD2 (5 bases). This CDR3 comprises 14 residues. V dropped 4 bases and J dropped 5 bases, with 12 bases sitting between them. Germline V lookup: CDR1 MGHRA, CDR2 YSYEKL. The CDR3 spells CASSPPGMNNEQFF. DNA of the CDR3: TGCGCCAGCAGCCCTCCGGGAATGAACAATGAGCAGTTCTTC.

This clonotype was recorded at least ten times. The chain employs TRBV20-1 and TRBJ2-1; the D gene is possibly TRBD2 (5 bases). The CDR3 loop spans 13 amino acids. The V and J ends lost 7 bases and 4 bases respectively, with 14 bases between them. The germline CDR1 and CDR2 sequences are DFQATT and SNEGSKA (reference sequence). In DNA, the CDR3 is TGCAGTGTGAGGGTGGGAGAATACAATGAGCAGTTCTTC. This sequence encodes CSVRVGEYNEQFF.